This TCR beta chain was sequenced for a study of blood T cells in healthy people across ages. General observations from the study: It was not known whether donors were CMV positive (a possible confounder of expanded clonotype changes).

The individuals who served as donors were healthy Caucasians living in Russia, aged about 6 to 100. Every donor provided 7.5 to 10 milliliters of peripheral blood. The use of a sample-barcoded 5' primer and a J-beta primer mix characterized a second PCR of about 7 to 12 cycles. A tag from a template-switch adaptor with 12 random nucleotides marked each cDNA molecule. A single record per CDR3 protein comes from TCRdb applying MiXCR to the 5' RACE reads. The repertoire holds about 590,000 distinct CDR3 sequences, approximately 30% seen once, with around 14% in the top ten. This clonotype was seen ten or more times. Its antigen is as yet unknown. The CDR3 spans 12 residues. V shed 4 bases and J shed 8 bases, with 11 bases lying between them. Germline V gene data show CDR1 as PRHDT and CDR2 as FYEKMQ (reference sequence).

The origin of this receptor is a woman of 80 years or more in good health. Sequencing was done on a sample of blood. The chain combines TRBV13 with TRBJ1-2; D is undetermined. CDR3 nucleotide sequence: TGTGCCAGCAGCTCAAGTCGGCGAGGCTACACCTTC. It codes for CASSSSRRGYTF.